This TCR beta chain was captured in a study of Ad26.COV2.S vaccination and SARS-CoV-2 variants. About the research overall: The Ad26.COV2.S arm of the COV1001 trial was where the donor was placed. Participants got Ad26.COV2.S intramuscularly, once or twice 56 days apart.

This CDR3 region has 11 residues. Trimming left V 4 bases short and J 8 bases short, with 11 bases between. Germline V gene lookup returns CDR1 SQVTM and CDR2 ANQGSEA. Concerning this clone itself: The antigen is unknown.

TCRdb keeps only in-frame clones here, not all; method: immunoSEQ multiplex PCR. Among about 390,000 clones listed, roughly nine tenths were seen once. The treatment was: 15 to 20 received Ad26.COV2.S at low or high dose, single or two shots; several received placebo; per-sample allocation not given. Day 63 after the first injection of vaccine or placebo was the sampling time. This vaccine is an Ad26 vector that expresses the Wuhan-strain SARS-CoV-2 spike. Study-wide results and limits: Spike-specific CD8+ and CD4+ T cell responses reportedly showed substantial breadth after vaccination.

The rearrangement uses TRBV29-1 and TRBJ1-2; D call uncertain. The source material was peripheral blood, sampled in a trial of Ad26.COV2.S vaccine versus placebo. This clonotype originated in a person aged 18 to 65 who received the Ad26.COV2.S COVID-19 vaccine or a placebo. The CDR3, as DNA: TGCAGCGTTGCTAAGGGCGGCGGCTACACCTTC. Its protein product is CSVAKGGGYTF.